The 11 T cell receptor beta chains given below trace back to one sample, sequenced in a study of blood T cell repertoires in COVID-19. The table came from immunoSEQ multiplex PCR; TCRdb's copy has only in-frame clones and leaves some out. The data contain 100,000 to 150,000 clones, around 80% of them singletons. Sample: peripheral blood. The source of these receptors is a man between 40 and 49 years old with active or convalescent COVID-19.

The chain combines TRBV29-1 with TRBJ2-2, with TRBD2 matching over 7 bases. With 7 bases clipped from V and 6 bases from J, the junction kept 14 bases outside the gene matches. The CDR3 has 15 amino acids. Germline CDR1 reads SQVTM; CDR2 reads ANQGSEA. The CDR3 DNA follows: TGCAGCGCTTCGACCGGGACTAAAGGGGCCGGGGAGCTGTTTTTT. This gives the protein CSASTGTKGAGELFF.

This chain connects TRBV5-6 to TRBJ2-2; 14 bases are shared with TRBD2. CDR3 length: 19 residues. The trim removed 2 bases at V and 3 bases at J, leaving 9 bases unmatched. Germline-derived CDR1 and CDR2 are SGHDT and YYEEEE. The CDR3 loop reads CASSLETSGRGFHTGELFF. DNA of the CDR3: TGTGCCAGCAGCTTAGAGACTAGCGGGAGGGGGTTCCACACCGGGGAGCTGTTTTTT.

The genes are TRBV11-3 and TRBJ2-3, with D perhaps TRBD1 (6 bases). Trimming pared 1 base from V and 3 bases from J, leaving 17 bases between. CDR1 and CDR2 from the germline V gene are SGHNT and YENEEA. This CDR3 is 17 amino acids long. The CDR3 reads CASSLGDVGTGTDTQYF. Written as DNA, the CDR3 is TGTGCCAGCAGCTTAGGTGATGTAGGCACAGGGACAGATACGCAGTATTTT.

The chain carries TRBV4-2 and TRBJ1-1; tentative D call: TRBD1 (6 bases). Germline assignment: CDR1 LGHNA and CDR2 YNFKEQ. V shed 0 bases and J shed 4 bases, with 21 bases lying between them. The CDR3 totals 18 residues. For the CDR3, the DNA is TGTGCCAGCAGCCAAGATAATCGGTTTGGCCAAGGGGGCACTGAAGCTTTCTTT. Encoded protein: CASSQDNRFGQGGTEAFF.

The chain couples TRBV25-1 to TRBJ1-1; D remains unclear. Between the trimmed V and J ends, which lost 1 base and 1 base, there was a span of 10 bases. Germline loops: CDR1 MGHDK, CDR2 SYGVNS. The CDR3 consists of 15 residues. The CDR3 region has the DNA TGTGCCAGCAGTGAATGGGGTCGGGAGAACACTGAAGCTTTCTTT. Amino acids: CASSEWGRENTEAFF.

In this sample, this clone turned up once. This chain links TRBV3-1 (or the pseudogene TRBV3-2) with TRBJ1-6, with D possibly matching TRBD1 (6 bases). The germline V and J ends were trimmed by 3 bases and 7 bases, with 10 bases remaining between them. Germline CDR1 and CDR2: LGHDT and YNNKEL (reference sequence). CDR3 length equals 14 residues. The CDR3 spells CASSQWTENSPLHF. Here the CDR3 DNA reads TGTGCCAGCAGCCAGTGGACAGAAAATTCACCCCTCCACTTT.

The rearrangement uses TRBV30 and TRBJ2-5; possibly TRBD1 for D (5 bases). With 4 bases removed from V and 5 bases from J, the gap between germline ends came to 11 bases. Germline CDR1 GTSNPN, CDR2 SVGIG (reference sequence). The CDR3 is 12 residues long. CDR3 in amino acids: CAWNGGAETQYF. CDR3 nucleotides: TGTGCCTGGAATGGTGGGGCGGAGACCCAGTACTTC. Complete variable domain (other parts from reference TRBV30 and TRBJ2-5): SQTIHQWPATLVQPVGSPLSLECTVEGTSNPNLYWYRQAAGRGLQLLFYSVGIGQISSEVPQNLSASRPQDRQFILSSKKLLLSDSGFYLCAWNGGAETQYFGPGTRLLVL.

The V and J genes are TRBV28 and TRBJ1-1, with TRBD1 identical over 7 bases. Germline CDR1 is MDHEN and CDR2 is SYDVKM. The length of the CDR3 is 14 residues. Germline trimming cut 7 bases from V and 0 bases from J; bases unmatched to any gene: 5. CDR3 loop: CASNQGQMNTEAFF. CDR3 coding DNA: TGTGCCAGCAATCAGGGACAGATGAACACTGAAGCTTTCTTT.

V and J are TRBV6-5 and TRBJ1-5; the D is unclear. V shed 1 base and J shed 5 bases, with 9 bases lying between them. This CDR3 has 14 residues. CDR1 MNHEY and CDR2 SVGAGI come from the germline V gene. The CDR3 is CASSYFYGDQPQHF. The CDR3 DNA reads as TGTGCCAGCAGTTACTTTTACGGAGATCAGCCCCAGCATTTT.

This sequence joins TRBV2 and TRBJ2-5; perhaps TRBD2 as D (5 bases). V was pared by 7 bases and J by 7 bases, with 22 bases between. This CDR3 is 15 amino acids long. The V gene's germline CDR1 is SNHLY and CDR2 FYNNEI. The CDR3 nucleotides read TGTGCCAGCACTGGGTCCGGTGAGGGCCTATGGACCCAGTACTTC. Translating it yields CASTGSGEGLWTQYF.

The chain has TRBV19 and TRBJ1-5; 9 bases match TRBD1. The CDR3 covers 19 residues. V trimming: 3 bases; J trimming: 0 bases; junction bases outside the gene matches: 12. Germline V gene data show CDR1 as LNHDA and CDR2 as SQIVND (reference sequence). For the CDR3, the DNA is TGTGCCAGTAGTATGGCTTCGGGACAGGGCCTTTATAGCAATCAGCCCCAGCATTTT. Amino acid sequence: CASSMASGQGLYSNQPQHF.